This record looks at one T cell receptor beta chain sequence and its context. Antigen: not known. The data were obtained in a study of regulatory T cells in long-lasting Graves disease. The V segment lost 4 bases and the J segment 2 bases; nucleotides outside the gene matches: 9. CDR1 is MGHRA and CDR2 is YSYEKL in the germline V gene. The CDR3 contains 18 residues. Time point defined: newly diagnosed GD, antithyroid drugs for less than 3 months. Extracted RNA from PBMCs served as the source of the TCR library. Patient provenance is recorded as an endocrinology department in Xi'an, China. General study results and limits: Lower TCR diversity characterized persistent Graves' patients relative to newly diagnosed patients.

To make TCR beta libraries, researchers used iRepertoire HTBI primers and Arm-PCR of CDR3 regions. From the multiplex PCR reads, TCRdb called clonotypes with MiXCR, one entry per CDR3 protein. Found here are over 400,000 distinct CDR3 sequences, 14% of them singletons; the top ten hold approximately 15%. Separately, the same data were catalogued under a study of T cells in Graves' hyperthyroidism and ophthalmopathy. That source reports: Hyperthyroidism was newly diagnosed in patients aged 18 to 65 (duration under 2 months). First-round RT-PCR of the TCR CDR3 relied on the HTBI primer set.

This chain connects TRBV4-1 to TRBJ2-1; 12 nucleotides match TRBD2. The sequence was obtained from a woman aged 45 to 65 with Graves disease. This specimen consisted of peripheral blood mononuclear cells (PBMCs), obtained at new diagnosis, from a patient treated with antithyroid drugs. The CDR3 is CASSLTLTSGSPYNEQFF. The CDR3 DNA reads as TGCGCCAGCAGCCTGACGCTGACTAGCGGGAGCCCCTACAATGAGCAGTTCTTC.